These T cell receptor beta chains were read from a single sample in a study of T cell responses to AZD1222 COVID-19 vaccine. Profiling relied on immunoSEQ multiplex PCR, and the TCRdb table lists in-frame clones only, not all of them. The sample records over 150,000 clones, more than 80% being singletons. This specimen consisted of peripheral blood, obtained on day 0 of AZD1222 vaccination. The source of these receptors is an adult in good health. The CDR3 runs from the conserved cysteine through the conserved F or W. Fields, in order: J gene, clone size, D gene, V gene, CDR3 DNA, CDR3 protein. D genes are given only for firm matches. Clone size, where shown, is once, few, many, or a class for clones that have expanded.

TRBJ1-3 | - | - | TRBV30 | TGTGCCTGGGAAGACATTGGATCTGGAAACACCATATATTTT | CAWEDIGSGNTIYF
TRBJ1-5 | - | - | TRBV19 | TGTGCCAGTAGTATTCCTCCGGGACAAGGCAATCAGCCCCAGCATTTT | CASSIPPGQGNQPQHF
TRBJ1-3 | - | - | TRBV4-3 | TGCGCCAGCAGCCAAGGGACAAGCTCTGGAAACACCATATATTTT | CASSQGTSSGNTIYF
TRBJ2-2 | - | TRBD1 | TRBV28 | TGTGCCAGCGTTGGCCGGGACAGGTACACCGGGGAGCTGTTTTTT | CASVGRDRYTGELFF
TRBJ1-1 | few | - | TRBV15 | TGTGCCACCAGCAGAGAACCACGCGAGAGAGGCACTGAAGCTTTCTTT | CATSREPRERGTEAFF
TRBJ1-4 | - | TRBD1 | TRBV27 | TGTGCCAGCAGCCGAACAGGGGACGCTAATGAAAAACTGTTTTTT | CASSRTGDANEKLFF
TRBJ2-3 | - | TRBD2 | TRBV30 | TGTGCCTGGAGTCGCGACCGGACTAGCGGACTCACAGATACGCAGTATTTT | CAWSRDRTSGLTDTQYF
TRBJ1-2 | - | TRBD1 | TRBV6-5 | TGTGCCAGCAGCGAGACAGGGGGCTATGGCTACACCTTC | CASSETGGYGYTF
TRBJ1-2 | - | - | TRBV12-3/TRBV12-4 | TGTGCCAGCAGTTTTATTCTTAACTATGGCTACACCTTC | CASSFILNYGYTF
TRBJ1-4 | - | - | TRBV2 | TGTGCCAGCAGGGCCCGGGTAGCAGGGGAAAAACTGTTTTTT | CASRARVAGEKLFF
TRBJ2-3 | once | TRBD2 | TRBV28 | TGTGCCAGCCTACCGGCGGGAGCGGGGGGGCCAGTTCCAGATACGCAGTATTTT | CASLPAGAGGPVPDTQYF
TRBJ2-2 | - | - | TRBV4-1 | TGCGCCAGCAGCCCTAGTTCTACCGGGGAGCTGTTTTTT | CASSPSSTGELFF
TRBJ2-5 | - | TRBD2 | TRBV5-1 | TGCGCCAGCAGCCAGACTAGCGACACAGGGACCCAGTACTTC | CASSQTSDTGTQYF
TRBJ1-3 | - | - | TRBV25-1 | TGTGCCAGCAGTGGATGGGTTGTAGGTGGAAACACCATATATTTT | CASSGWVVGGNTIYF
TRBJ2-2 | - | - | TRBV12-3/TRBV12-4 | TGTGCCAGCACCTTAGGGTCCGGGGAGCTGTTTTTT | CASTLGSGELFF
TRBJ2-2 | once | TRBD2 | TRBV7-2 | TGTGCCAGCAGCTTAAGGCTAGCGGTGCTGAACACCGGGGAGCTGTTTTTT | CASSLRLAVLNTGELFF
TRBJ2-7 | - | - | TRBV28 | TGTGCCAGACGCACGGCGGTTTCGGGTTGTCTTCAAGAGCAGTACTTC | CARRTAVSGCLQEQYF
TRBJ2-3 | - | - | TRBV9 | TGTGCCAGCAGCCCCAGGGCCCGCGACGTTAGCACAGATACGCAGTATTTT | CASSPRARDVSTDTQYF
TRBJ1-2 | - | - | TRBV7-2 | TGTGCCAGCAGCGGCTCGACAGAGACCTATGGCTACACCTTC | CASSGSTETYGYTF
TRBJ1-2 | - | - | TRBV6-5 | TGTGCCAGCAGTTCTCCAACTTCCCACTATGGCTACACCTTC | CASSSPTSHYGYTF
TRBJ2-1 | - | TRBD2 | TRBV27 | TGTGCCAGCAGTTCCCTAGCGGGAGGTACCAATGAGCAGTTCTTC | CASSSLAGGTNEQFF
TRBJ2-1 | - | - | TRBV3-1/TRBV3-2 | TGTGCCAGCAGCCAAGACCGCCGGCTGTTCTTC | CASSQDRRLFF
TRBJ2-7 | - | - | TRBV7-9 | TGTGCCAGCAGCTTAGTTACTTGGGGGTTCGACTACGAGCAGTACTTC | CASSLVTWGFDYEQYF
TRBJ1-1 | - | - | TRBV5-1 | TGCGCCAGCAGCTTGGATCCCAGCACTGAAGCTTTCTTT | CASSLDPSTEAFF
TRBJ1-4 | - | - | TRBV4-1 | TGCGCCAGCAGCCAATTGGCCAGTAATGAAAAACTGTTTTTT | CASSQLASNEKLFF
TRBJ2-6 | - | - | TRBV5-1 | TGCGCCAGCAGCTTCCCCGGAGCTGGGGCCAACGTCCTGACTTTC | CASSFPGAGANVLTF
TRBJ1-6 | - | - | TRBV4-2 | TGTGCCAGCAGCCAAGAAACCCTGGGTCGGAATTCACCCCTCCACTTT | CASSQETLGRNSPLHF
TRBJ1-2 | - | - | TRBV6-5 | TGTGCCAGCAGTTACTCGGGCAGAAACTATGGCTACACCTTC | CASSYSGRNYGYTF
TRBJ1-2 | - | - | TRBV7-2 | TGTGCCAGCAGCTTAGACGGGGGAGGCTATGGCTACACCTTC | CASSLDGGGYGYTF
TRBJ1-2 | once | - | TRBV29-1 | TGCAGCGTTGAAGACCCAAGGGACGCCGATGGCTACACCTTC | CSVEDPRDADGYTF
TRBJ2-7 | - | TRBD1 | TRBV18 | TGTGCCAGCTCACCACAGGGGGCGGACGAGCAGTACTTC | CASSPQGADEQYF
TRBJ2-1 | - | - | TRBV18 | TGTGCCAGCTCACCCTCAACACTAAATGAGCAGTTCTTC | CASSPSTLNEQFF
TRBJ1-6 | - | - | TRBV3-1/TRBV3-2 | TGTGCCAGCAGCCTATCGATGAGCTCCTATAATTCACCCCTCCACTTT | CASSLSMSSYNSPLHF
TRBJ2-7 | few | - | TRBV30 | TGTGCCTGGGTTATTCCAGGAAGCTACGAGCAGTACTTC | CAWVIPGSYEQYF
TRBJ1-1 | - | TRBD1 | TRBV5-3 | TGTGCCAGAGGACAGGGCCAGGGGACTTTCTTT | CARGQGQGTFF
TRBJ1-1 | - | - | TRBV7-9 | TGTGCCAGCAGCTTGGGCGTTGAAGCTTTCTTT | CASSLGVEAFF
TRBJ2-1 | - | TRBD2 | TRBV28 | TGTGCCAGTAGACTAGCGGGGGGCAATGAGCAGTTCTTC | CASRLAGGNEQFF
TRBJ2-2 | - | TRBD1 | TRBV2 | TGTGCCAGCAGTTGGACAGGGAACACCGGGGAGCTGTTTTTT | CASSWTGNTGELFF
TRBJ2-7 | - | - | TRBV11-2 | TGTGCCAGCAGCTTAGTCGGGGGCAGCTGGGACGAGCAGTACTTC | CASSLVGGSWDEQYF
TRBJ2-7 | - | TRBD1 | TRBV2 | TGTGCCAGCCGCGGGACAGGTGCCTACGAGCAGTACTTC | CASRGTGAYEQYF
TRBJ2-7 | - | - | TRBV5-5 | TGTGCCAGCAGCCCGGGCAGCCGCCCCCACGAGCAGTACTTC | CASSPGSRPHEQYF
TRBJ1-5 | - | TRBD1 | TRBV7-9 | TGTGCCAGCAGCTTAGCGGCAGGGGGCTCCAATCAGCCCCAGCATTTT | CASSLAAGGSNQPQHF
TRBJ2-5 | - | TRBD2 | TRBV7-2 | TGTGCCAGCAGCCAAAATGCGGGGGGAACCCTCGGGGAGACCCAGTACTTC | CASSQNAGGTLGETQYF
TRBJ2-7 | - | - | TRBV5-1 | TGCGCCAGCAGCTTGGGACAGGCGTCCTACGAGCAGTACTTC | CASSLGQASYEQYF
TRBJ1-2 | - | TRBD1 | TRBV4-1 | TGCGCCAGCAGCCCTTGGGGCGTCCGGGACAGTAGTGGCTACACCTTC | CASSPWGVRDSSGYTF
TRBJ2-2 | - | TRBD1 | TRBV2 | TGTGCCACCCAACAGGGGTCCGGGGAGCTGTTTTTT | CATQQGSGELFF
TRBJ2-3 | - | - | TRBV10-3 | TGTGCCATCAGTGAGTCTTTAGGGAGCACAGATACGCAGTATTTT | CAISESLGSTDTQYF
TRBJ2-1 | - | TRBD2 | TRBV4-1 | TGCGCCAGCAGCCGATACACTAGCGGGGGGGCAAGGAATGAGCAGTTCTTC | CASSRYTSGGARNEQFF
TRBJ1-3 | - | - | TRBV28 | TGTGCCAGCAGTTTAGGGCAGGGAGGACTTTCTGGAAACACCATATATTTT | CASSLGQGGLSGNTIYF
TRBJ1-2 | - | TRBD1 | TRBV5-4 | TGTGCCAGCAGCTTACTGGACAGGGGGCCTAAGGGCTACACCTTC | CASSLLDRGPKGYTF
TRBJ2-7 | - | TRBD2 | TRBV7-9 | TGTGCCAGCAGCAACGGACTAGCGGGAGGTTACGAGCAGTACTTC | CASSNGLAGGYEQYF
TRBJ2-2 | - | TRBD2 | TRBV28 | TGTGCCAGCAGCCCCCCCCGGGGGGGGAACACCGGGGAGCTGTTTTTT | CASSPPRGGNTGELFF
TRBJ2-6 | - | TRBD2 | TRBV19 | TGTGCCAGTTGGGGAGGGCACTCTGGGGCCAACGTCCTGACTTTC | CASWGGHSGANVLTF
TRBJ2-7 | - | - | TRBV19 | TGTGCCAGTTCTCACGGGACTGGGACCTACGAGCAGTACTTC | CASSHGTGTYEQYF
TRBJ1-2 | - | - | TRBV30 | TGTGCCTGGAGTGTAGGGAGTGGCTACACCTTC | CAWSVGSGYTF
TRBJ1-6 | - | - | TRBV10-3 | TGTGCCATCAGTGAGAGTTCCCTCCCCAGGGGATCACCCCTCCACTTT | CAISESSLPRGSPLHF
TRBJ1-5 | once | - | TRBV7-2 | TGTGCCAGCAGCCCCTCCGAGGGTTATAGCAATCAGCCCCAGCATTTT | CASSPSEGYSNQPQHF
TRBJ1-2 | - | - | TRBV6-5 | TGTGCCAGCAGTTACTCGCTAGGGGCGGGTAACTATGGCTACACCTTC | CASSYSLGAGNYGYTF